A selection of T cell receptor beta chains follows, all from one sample in a study of blood T cell repertoires in COVID-19. Profiled with immunoSEQ multiplex PCR; TCRdb holds only in-frame clones, not every one. This repertoire shows 80,000 or so clones, about 80% found once; its top ten account for approximately 4.6%. Input material: peripheral blood. The source is a woman in her 70s with acute or convalescent COVID-19. The CDR3 runs from the conserved cysteine through the conserved F or W. A D gene is named only where the DNA matches it firmly. For some rows the clone size is stated as once, few or many, or as a class when expanded; others skip it.

V gene	J gene	D gene	clone size	CDR3 DNA	CDR3 protein
TRBV14	TRBJ1-2	.	.	TGTGCCAGCAGCCAAGTTTCCGGGTCCTATGGCTACACCTTC	CASSQVSGSYGYTF
TRBV6-2/TRBV6-3	TRBJ2-7	.	.	TGTGCCAGCAGTTCGTCGGGGGGCGTTTACGAGCAGTACTTC	CASSSSGGVYEQYF
TRBV4-1	TRBJ1-5	.	.	TGCGCCAGCAGCCAAGACCCCGGGACAAGCGGCAATCAGCCCCAGCATTTT	CASSQDPGTSGNQPQHF
TRBV4-1	TRBJ1-2	.	.	TGCGCCAGCAGCCAAGGAGGTGGAGGAGTCAGCTATGGCTACACCTTC	CASSQGGGGVSYGYTF
TRBV5-1	TRBJ2-3	.	.	TGCGCCAGCAGCAGAAGTCAGGGCCCTAGCACAGATACGCAGTATTTT	CASSRSQGPSTDTQYF
TRBV9	TRBJ2-2	TRBD2	few	TGTGCCAGCAGCCGCGGGACTAGCGTTAACACCGGGGAGCTGTTTTTT	CASSRGTSVNTGELFF
TRBV4-1	TRBJ2-3	.	.	TGCGCCAGCAGCCAAGATCTCTTAACTAGGGATACGCAGTATTTT	CASSQDLLTRDTQYF
TRBV19	TRBJ1-1	.	.	TGTGCCAGTAGGCAGACAGGATCGAACACTGAAGCTTTCTTT	CASRQTGSNTEAFF
TRBV6-6	TRBJ1-5	TRBD1	.	TGTGCCAGCCAGGGACAGGGTCTCAATCAGCCCCAGCATTTT	CASQGQGLNQPQHF
TRBV12-3/TRBV12-4	TRBJ1-1	.	.	TGTGCCACTTCGATACAGGGGAACACTGAAGCTTTCTTT	CATSIQGNTEAFF
TRBV27	TRBJ1-1	TRBD1	.	TGTGCCAGCAGTTCAGGGGGGTTGAACACTGAAGCTTTCTTT	CASSSGGLNTEAFF
TRBV6-5	TRBJ2-3	.	.	TGTGCCACCTCGGGACTGAGCACAGATACGCAGTATTTT	CATSGLSTDTQYF
TRBV29-1	TRBJ2-7	TRBD1	.	TGCAGCGTAGCAGACAGGGGCGAGCAGTACTTC	CSVADRGEQYF
TRBV19	TRBJ1-1	TRBD1	.	TGTGCCAGTAGGCAGGGGGCGCGCACTGAAGCTTTCTTT	CASRQGARTEAFF
TRBV6-7	TRBJ1-1	.	.	TGTGCCAGCAGACCCCCGGGGAGCACTGAAGCTTTCTTT	CASRPPGSTEAFF
TRBV18	TRBJ1-6	.	.	TGTGCCAGCTCACCAGGGGCCGATTCACCCCTCCACTTT	CASSPGADSPLHF
TRBV3-1/TRBV3-2	TRBJ2-3	TRBD1	.	TGTGCCAGCAGCCAAGGGGACAGGGCCCGGAATACGCAGTATTTT	CASSQGDRARNTQYF
TRBV20-1	TRBJ1-2	TRBD1	.	TGCAGTGCTTGGGACAGTTATGGCTACACCTTC	CSAWDSYGYTF
TRBV3-1/TRBV3-2	TRBJ1-2	.	.	TGTGCCAGCAGCCACACCCGGAACTATGGCTACACCTTC	CASSHTRNYGYTF
TRBV29-1	TRBJ2-7	TRBD1	many	TGCAGCGTTGAAAACCCGGGACAGGGGAAAGGGTACGAGCAGTACTTC	CSVENPGQGKGYEQYF
TRBV19	TRBJ1-1	.	.	TGTGCCAGTAGTATCGGTGTGAGCACTGAAGCTTTCTTT	CASSIGVSTEAFF
TRBV19	TRBJ2-5	TRBD2	.	TGTGCCAGTAGTATAGGTGGTAGCGGGGTTGAGCAAGAGACCCAGTACTTC	CASSIGGSGVEQETQYF
TRBV5-1	TRBJ1-2	.	.	TGCGCCAGCAGCTCGCAGAACTCGGGGTATGGCTACACCTTC	CASSSQNSGYGYTF
TRBV29-1	TRBJ1-1	TRBD1	.	TGCAGCATGCGCAGGGGGAGCACTGAAGCTTTCTTT	CSMRRGSTEAFF
TRBV7-2	TRBJ2-1	TRBD2	.	TGTGCCAGCAGCCTAATAGCGGGGGGTATGGGTGAGCAGTTCTTC	CASSLIAGGMGEQFF
TRBV5-8	TRBJ1-5	.	.	TGTGCCAGCATCCGGACACTTTATAGCAATCAGCCCCAGCATTTT	CASIRTLYSNQPQHF
TRBV7-9	TRBJ1-2	.	.	TGTGCCAGCAGCTTACGTAACTATGGCTACACCTTC	CASSLRNYGYTF
TRBV12-3/TRBV12-4	TRBJ1-5	.	.	TGTGCCAGCAGTTTGCGAGATCATCAGCCCCAGCATTTT	CASSLRDHQPQHF
TRBV11-2	TRBJ1-1	.	.	TGTGCCAGCAGCTTAACCCAGGATGAAGCTTTCTTT	CASSLTQDEAFF
TRBV18	TRBJ2-7	.	.	TGTGCCAGCTCACCATCAGGGTACCCCTACGAGCAGTACTTC	CASSPSGYPYEQYF
TRBV12-3/TRBV12-4	TRBJ1-6	.	.	TGTGCCAGCAGTTTCTCGGTTTCACCCCTCCACTTT	CASSFSVSPLHF
TRBV12-5	TRBJ1-1	.	.	TGTGCTAGTGGCACAGCGGGGAACACTGAAGCTTTCTTT	CASGTAGNTEAFF
TRBV19	TRBJ2-7	TRBD1	.	TGTGCCAGTGCAACCGGGACAGCTTACGAGCAGTACTTC	CASATGTAYEQYF
TRBV3-1/TRBV3-2	TRBJ1-5	.	.	TGTGCCAGCAGCCAGGCGGGAGCTTTTCGTCAGCCCCAGCATTTT	CASSQAGAFRQPQHF
TRBV6-5	TRBJ1-2	.	once	TGTGCCAGCAGTTACGGCAGGGCTTATGGCTACACCTTC	CASSYGRAYGYTF